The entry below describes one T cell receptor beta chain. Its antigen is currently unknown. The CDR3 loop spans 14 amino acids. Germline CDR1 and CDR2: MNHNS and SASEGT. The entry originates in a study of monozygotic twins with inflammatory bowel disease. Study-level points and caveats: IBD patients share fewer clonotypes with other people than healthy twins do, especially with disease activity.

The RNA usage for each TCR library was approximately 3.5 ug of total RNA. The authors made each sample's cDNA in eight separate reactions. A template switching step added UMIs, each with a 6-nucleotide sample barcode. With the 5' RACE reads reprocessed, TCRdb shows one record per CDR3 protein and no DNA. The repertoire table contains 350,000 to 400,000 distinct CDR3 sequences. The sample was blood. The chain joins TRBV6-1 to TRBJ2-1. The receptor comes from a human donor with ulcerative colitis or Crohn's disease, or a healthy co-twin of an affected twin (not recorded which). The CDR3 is CASRTRYSSNEQFF.